Described below is a single T cell receptor beta chain sequence and its context. Its antigen is still unknown. The starting material, graft tissue, was processed to release intraepithelial and lamina propria lymphocytes. These data come from a study of graft-versus-host responses after intestinal transplantation. The overall study: Transplant types were multivisceral, liver-intestinal, or isolated intestinal. Every recipient underwent anti-thymocyte globulin induction, then tacrolimus and steroids for 2 to 3 years.

Only in-frame clones appear in the TCRdb table, and some are missing; sequencing was by immunoSEQ multiplex PCR. Counted here are tens of thousands of clones, about nine tenths occurring once; the ten biggest clones make up roughly 18%. The CDR3 is 11 residues long. Germline V lookup: CDR1 SGHTA, CDR2 FQGNSA. V gave up 3 bases and J gave up 7 bases, with 6 bases separating them. Study findings and constraints: Circulating GvH clone levels at their peak were associated with HvG declines (early post-transplant). GvH clones were found in recipient marrow; some appeared first in ileum or blood.

The clonotype comes from a human patient who received an intestinal transplant, so some T cells may come from the graft donor. Sequencing used ileum tissue, obtained approximately 210 days after intestinal transplant. V and J are TRBV7-2 and TRBJ1-1; no firm D call. The CDR3 bases are TGTGCCAGCAGCTTTGGTCTTGAAGCTTTCTTT. The encoded protein is CASSFGLEAFF.